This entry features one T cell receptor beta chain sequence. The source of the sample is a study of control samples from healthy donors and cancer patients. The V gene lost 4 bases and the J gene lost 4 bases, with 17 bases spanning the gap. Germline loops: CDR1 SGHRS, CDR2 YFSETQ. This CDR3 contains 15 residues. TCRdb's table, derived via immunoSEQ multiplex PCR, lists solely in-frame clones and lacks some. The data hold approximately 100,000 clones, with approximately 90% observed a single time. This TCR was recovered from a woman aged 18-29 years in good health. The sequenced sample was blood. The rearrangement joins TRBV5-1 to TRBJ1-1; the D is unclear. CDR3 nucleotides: TGCGCCAGCAGCCAGCGGCGGGGAGTGGTCACTGAAGCTTTCTTT. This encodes CASSQRRGVVTEAFF.